This T cell receptor beta chain was captured in a study of blood T cells in healthy people across ages. Findings of the study overall: Observed TCR beta diversity per million T cells went down as age went up. This fall followed a roughly linear course with age.

A second PCR of roughly 7 to 11 cycles used a sample-barcoded 5' primer and a J-beta primer mix. A template-switch adaptor containing 12 random nucleotides labeled each cDNA molecule. Each CDR3 protein gets one entry after TCRdb re-called the 5' RACE reads with MiXCR. Here the sample spans 550,000 to 750,000 distinct CDR3 sequences, 20% to 25% being singletons. This clonotype has a handful of counts. The antigen is not known. V was trimmed by 2 bases and J by 3 bases, leaving 10 bases between them. Looked up from germline, CDR1 is SGHAT and CDR2 is FQNNGV. The CDR3 totals 14 residues. The chain has TRBV11-2 and TRBJ1-2; the D gene is possibly TRBD1 (5 bases). This clonotype originated in a man between 65 and 80 years old in good health. The sample consisted of blood. The CDR3: CASSLQGGHYGYTF. The CDR3 DNA is TGTGCCAGCAGCTTACAGGGTGGGCACTATGGCTACACCTTC.